The clone carrying this T cell receptor (beta chain) occurred a few times. The sample is drawn from a study of identical twins. Looked up from germline, CDR1 is LNHNV and CDR2 is YYDKDF (reference sequence). This CDR3 comprises 17 residues. V lost 2 bases and J 0 bases, leaving 13 bases between the germline ends. TCRdb redid the calling of the 5' RACE reads with MiXCR, one entry per CDR3 protein. The sample records 690,000 or so distinct CDR3 sequences, 8% to 9% being singletons. These data also featured in a second study, about yellow fever vaccine responses in identical twins.

This TCR came from a woman aged 18-29 years in good health. Material for sequencing was PBMCs. The chain links TRBV15 to TRBJ2-2; D is perhaps TRBD1 or TRBD2 (5 bases each). This chain's CDR3 is CATSRSRGAANTGELFF. In DNA, the CDR3 is TGTGCCACCAGCAGATCCCGAGGGGCAGCGAACACCGGGGAGCTGTTTTTT. Supplemented by reference TRBV15 and TRBJ2-2, the full variable domain reads DAMVIQNPRYQVTQFGKPVTLSCSQTLNHNVMYWYQQKSSQAPKLLFHYYDKDFNNEADTPDNFQSRRPNTSFCFLDIRSPGLGDTAMYLCATSRSRGAANTGELFFGEGSRLTVL.